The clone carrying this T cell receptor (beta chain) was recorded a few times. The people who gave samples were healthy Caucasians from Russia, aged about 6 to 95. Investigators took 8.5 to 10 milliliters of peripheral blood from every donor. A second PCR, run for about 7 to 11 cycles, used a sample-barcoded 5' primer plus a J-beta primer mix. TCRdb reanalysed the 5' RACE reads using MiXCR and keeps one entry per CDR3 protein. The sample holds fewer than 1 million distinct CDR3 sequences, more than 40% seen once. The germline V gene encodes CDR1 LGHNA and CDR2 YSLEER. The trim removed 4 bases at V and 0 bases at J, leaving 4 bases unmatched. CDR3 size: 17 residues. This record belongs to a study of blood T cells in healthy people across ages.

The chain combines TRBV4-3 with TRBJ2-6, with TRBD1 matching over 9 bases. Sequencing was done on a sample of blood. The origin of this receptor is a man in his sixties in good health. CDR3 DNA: TGCGCCAGCAGCCGCGGGACAGGGAGCTCTGGGGCCAACGTCCTGACTTTC. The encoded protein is CASSRGTGSSGANVLTF.